This T cell receptor beta chain was sequenced for a study of early T cells in non-severe SARS-CoV-2 infection. Study-level background: Sequencing targeted bulk RNA from unsorted whole blood, leaving chains unpaired.

The study's findings and limits: The study's VDJdb matching favored anti-spike CD8 responses and missed private and CD4 specificities.

The TCR library protocol was used to attach unique molecular identifiers. These identifiers were attached to individual cDNA molecules. TCRdb analysed the 5' RACE reads with MiXCR anew, one entry per CDR3 protein. Here the sample spans about 110,000 distinct CDR3 sequences, 12% being singletons. This clonotype was found many times. What it binds is not known. Looked up from germline, CDR1 is LGHNT and CDR2 is FRNRAP. The CDR3 has 17 residues. V trimming: 1 base; J trimming: 1 base; junction bases outside the gene matches: 2. This sequence originates from an adult who was a healthcare worker with PCR-confirmed SARS-CoV-2 infection or an uninfected control (not recorded which). The sample taken for sequencing was whole blood. This chain joins TRBV12-5 and TRBJ2-1; TRBD2 matches at 12 bases. CDR3 coding DNA: TGTGCTAGTGGTTTGGGACTAGCGGGGGCGTCCTACAATGAGCAGTTCTTC. Translation: CASGLGLAGASYNEQFF.